This T cell receptor beta chain was obtained from a study of blood T cell repertoires in COVID-19. Turning to the study itself: Sources were T cells, B-cell-depleted T cells, or PBMCs; the material itself was cDNA or gDNA.

All enrollees were about 18 to 100 years old and from 20 to 30 US areas. This clone was seen a handful of times. The CDR3 is made up of 20 amino acids. V was trimmed by 0 bases and J by 1 base, leaving 25 bases between them. Germline-derived CDR1 and CDR2 are SGDLS and YYNGEE. Original handling: Reference gene primer amplification yielded estimated nucleated cell counts. The assay was immunoSEQ multiplex PCR, and TCRdb's table has in-frame clones only and misses some. V, J and clone size are those of that table, while D and trimming were read from the DNA. The sample has around 240,000 clones, 91% seen once.

This chain connects TRBV9 to TRBJ1-1; D not certain. This TCR came from a human donor in a cohort exposed to, infected with or recovered from COVID-19 (not recorded which). The donor label of this sample is uncertain. Material: PBMCs or T cells enriched from blood (not recorded which). DNA of the CDR3: TGTGCCAGCAGCGTAGGTCCGCTCCCATACAGTTTCCTCACGAACACTGAAGCTTTCTTT. Translating gives CASSVGPLPYSFLTNTEAFF.